The 2 T cell receptor beta chains in this list originate from one sample, sequenced in a study of CD8+ T cells in alopecia areata. Documented treatment: oral pan-JAK inhibitor, 5-10 mg twice daily. In each case, RNA was isolated and then reverse transcribed into cDNA as the sequencing template. Sequencing used immunoSEQ multiplex PCR; TCRdb keeps in-frame clones, though not all of them. Of about 220,000 clones listed, approximately 57% are singletons. The sample here was CD4+ T cells sorted from blood, taken at week 4, from a patient treated with tofacitinib. Source of these receptors: a human donor with alopecia areata.

This chain uses TRBV6-6 with TRBJ1-5, with D tentatively TRBD1 (5 bases). CDR1 MNHNY and CDR2 SVGAGI come from the germline V gene (reference sequence). Trimming shortened V by 4 bases and J by 6 bases, and 13 bases separated the two germline ends. The length of the CDR3 is 14 residues. DNA for the CDR3: TGTGCCAGCAGTTCTGGCAGGGAAACTCAGCCCCAGCATTTT. Its protein product is CASSSGRETQPQHF.

This clone was recorded a few times. The gene calls are TRBV7-9 and TRBJ1-1; unclear D gene. The CDR3 runs 14 residues. CDR1 is SEHNR and CDR2 is FQNEAQ in the germline V gene (reference sequence). Deletions cut 5 bases from V and 1 base from J, with 11 bases between. CDR3 region: CASSPAPWNTEAFF. The DNA for the CDR3 is TGTGCCAGCAGCCCAGCCCCCTGGAACACTGAAGCTTTCTTT.